This T cell receptor (beta chain) was identified during a study of cytomegalovirus exposure and HLA in healthy donors. This clone occurred a few times. Its matching antigen is unknown. PCR amplification relied on 60 Vbeta primers (plus 13 Jbeta primers). Produced via immunoSEQ multiplex PCR; TCRdb's table is partial and in-frame only. The sample records roughly 140,000 clones, approximately 84% being singletons. Germline trimming cut 4 bases from V and 3 bases from J; bases unmatched to any gene: 4. The length of the CDR3 is 14 residues. CDR1 and CDR2 (germline): KGHSH, LQKENI. Although they were nominally healthy when sampled, donors likely had unrecorded immune exposures. Findings of the study overall: The study dropped some indistinguishable V segments, TRBV6-2 and TRBV6-3 among them. The listing of roughly 160 TCR beta chains classed them as cytomegalovirus-associated. Previously analyzed data showed that most TCR beta V segments were productive at a frequency of about 87% or about 30%.

Material for sequencing was PBMCs. This chain uses TRBV18 with TRBJ1-1, with TRBD1 matching 8 bases. The TCR originated in an older woman in good health and CMV-seropositive. CDR3 nucleotides: TGTGCCAGCTCACTACAGGGGGACCACACTGAAGCTTTCTTT. Translating gives CASSLQGDHTEAFF.